The sequence of this TCR beta chain was determined in a study of Graves' ophthalmopathy and Graves' hyperthyroidism. Study observations and caveats: Researchers report that a 13-signature model separated ophthalmopathy from stable hyperthyroidism, posting about 91% sensitivity and about 80% specificity.

CDR3 regions of TCR beta were amplified from RNA transcripts. A first-round RT-PCR used HTBI primers, followed by a second-round multiplex PCR. TCRdb called the multiplex PCR reads again in MiXCR, with one record for every CDR3 protein. The sample gives 200,000 to 250,000 distinct CDR3 sequences, 20% to 25% of which show up once; roughly 45% is in the top ten. Concerning this clonotype itself: Its antigen is undetermined.

Symptoms, serum thyroxine and TRAb, thyroid ultrasound, and orbital computed tomography formed the diagnostic basis. Looked up from germline, CDR1 is SGHRS and CDR2 is YFSETQ. The V segment lost 4 bases and the J segment 5 bases; nucleotides outside the gene matches: 6. This CDR3 is built from 14 residues. This TCR derives from a woman aged 45-60 years with Graves' ophthalmopathy. The chain carries TRBV5-1 and TRBJ2-5; TRBD2 agrees at 9 bases. Sample: peripheral blood. As DNA, the CDR3 is TGCGCCAGCAGCCCTAGCGGGACGGGTGAGACCCAGTACTTC. Translating gives CASSPSGTGETQYF. The full variable domain, completed using reference TRBV5-1 and TRBJ2-5, is KAGVTQTPRYLIKTRGQQVTLSCSPISGHRSVSWYQQTPGQGLQFLFEYFSETQRNKGNFPGRFSGRQFSNSRSEMNVSTLELGDSALYLCASSPSGTGETQYFGPGTRLLVL.